The next 9 T cell receptor beta chains were all read from a single sample in a study of type 1 regulatory T cells. TCRdb reanalysed the reads using MiXCR and keeps one entry per CDR3 protein. The sample lists around 69,000 distinct CDR3 sequences; about three fifths were seen once. These TCRs are of unknown antigen specificity. The source material was cultured T cells, either the whole culture or a sorted T cell fraction (not recorded which). Subset indicated: Tr1-enriched cell product generated in vitro against host alloantigens. The receptor source for this set is a human donor in good health.

V is TRBV7-2 and J is TRBJ2-1; 8 bases are a match to TRBD1. Germline CDR1 is SGHTA and CDR2 is FQGNSA. The V and J ends lost 5 bases and 10 bases, in that order; junction bases with no gene match: 16. This CDR3 has 16 residues. The CDR3 reads CASSRFRDRKRSEQFF. The CDR3 DNA sequence: TGTGCCAGCAGCCGCTTCCGGGACAGGAAACGGAGCGAGCAGTTCTTC.

The rearrangement uses TRBV20-1 and TRBJ2-1; no firm D call. The length of the CDR3 is 13 residues. Germline-derived CDR1 and CDR2 are DFQATT and SNEGSKA (reference sequence). With 3 bases removed from V and 0 bases from J, the gap between germline ends came to 6 bases. CDR3 amino acids: CSARASSYNEQFF. CDR3 DNA sequence: TGCAGTGCTAGGGCCAGCTCCTACAATGAGCAGTTCTTC.

The sample holds one count of this clonotype. V and J are TRBV18 and TRBJ1-1; 7 nucleotides agree with TRBD1. The germline V gene encodes CDR1 KGHSH and CDR2 LQKENI. The CDR3 runs to 13 residues. After removal of 3 bases from V and 5 bases from J, the junction contained 3 bases not matched to a gene. The CDR3 DNA is TGTGCCAGCTCACCCGAACAGGGGACTGAAGCTTTCTTT. This sequence encodes CASSPEQGTEAFF. The complete variable domain, with remaining parts taken from reference TRBV18 and TRBJ1-1, reads NAGVMQNPRHLVRRRGQEARLRCSPMKGHSHVYWYRQLPEEGLKFMVYLQKENIIDESGMPKERFSAEFPKEGPSILRIQQVVRGDSAAYFCASSPEQGTEAFFGQGTRLTVV.

V is TRBV6-1 and J is TRBJ2-5, with 7 bases lining up with TRBD2. Trimming took 3 bases from V and 5 from J; bases not matched to a gene: 9. Germline V gene data show CDR1 as MNHNS and CDR2 as SASEGT. The CDR3 loop spans 15 amino acids. The CDR3 here is CASSDSATSRETQYF. The CDR3 DNA sequence: TGTGCCAGCAGTGATTCCGCGACTAGCAGGGAGACCCAGTACTTC.

The gene calls are TRBV7-6 and TRBJ2-3; tentatively, D is TRBD1 or TRBD2 (5 bases each). The CDR3 is 15 residues long. Trimming removed 1 base from V and 4 bases from J, with 12 bases in between. Germline-derived CDR1 and CDR2 are SGHVS and FNYEAQ. CDR3 sequence reads: CASSLGLMGADTQYF. The CDR3 DNA is TGTGCCAGCAGCTTAGGGCTGATGGGGGCAGATACGCAGTATTTT. Full variable domain (remainder filled in from reference TRBV7-6 and TRBJ2-3): GAGVSQSPRYKVTKRGQDVALRCDPISGHVSLYWYRQALGQGPEFLTYFNYEAQQDKSGLPNDRFSAERPEGSISTLTIQRTEQRDSAMYRCASSLGLMGADTQYFGPGTRLTVL.

The V call is TRBV5-1, the J call TRBJ1-1, with D possibly matching TRBD1 (5 bases). Germline V gene data show CDR1 as SGHRS and CDR2 as YFSETQ. The CDR3 is 14 residues long. V lost 4 bases, J lost 1 base, and 11 bases lay in between. CDR3 amino acids: CASSPVDRNTEAFF. The CDR3 DNA follows: TGCGCCAGCAGCCCAGTCGACAGGAACACTGAAGCTTTCTTT.

This chain links TRBV5-5 with TRBJ1-3; D not resolved. The germline V gene has CDR1 SGHKS and CDR2 YYEKEE (reference sequence). V lost 0 bases to trimming and J lost 4 bases, with 20 bases between them. The CDR3 sequence is 18 residues long. This CDR3 reads CASSLGSSTTPRGNTIYF. In DNA form, the CDR3 reads TGTGCCAGCAGCTTGGGTTCTAGTACAACTCCGAGGGGAAACACCATATATTTT.

Turning to this clonotype: The DNA is left out, because the CDR3 cannot be placed on it with certainty; the CDR3 is given as TCRdb lists it. The chain employs TRBV5-1 and TRBJ2-5. Germline CDR1 and CDR2: SGHRS and YFSETQ. The CDR3 sequence runs 14 residues, both termini included. The CDR3 protein is CASSVGPGSETRYF.

Only a few counts were recorded for this clonotype. This sequence joins TRBV27 and TRBJ2-3; D may correspond to TRBD1 or TRBD2 (5 bases each). Trimming left V 6 bases short and J 2 bases short, with 15 bases between. The CDR3 consists of 15 residues. Germline CDR1 reads MNHEY; CDR2 reads SMNVEV (reference sequence). The chain's CDR3 is CASSPRDRATDTQYF. The CDR3 DNA follows: TGTGCCAGCAGCCCCCGGGACCGTGCCACAGATACGCAGTATTTT.